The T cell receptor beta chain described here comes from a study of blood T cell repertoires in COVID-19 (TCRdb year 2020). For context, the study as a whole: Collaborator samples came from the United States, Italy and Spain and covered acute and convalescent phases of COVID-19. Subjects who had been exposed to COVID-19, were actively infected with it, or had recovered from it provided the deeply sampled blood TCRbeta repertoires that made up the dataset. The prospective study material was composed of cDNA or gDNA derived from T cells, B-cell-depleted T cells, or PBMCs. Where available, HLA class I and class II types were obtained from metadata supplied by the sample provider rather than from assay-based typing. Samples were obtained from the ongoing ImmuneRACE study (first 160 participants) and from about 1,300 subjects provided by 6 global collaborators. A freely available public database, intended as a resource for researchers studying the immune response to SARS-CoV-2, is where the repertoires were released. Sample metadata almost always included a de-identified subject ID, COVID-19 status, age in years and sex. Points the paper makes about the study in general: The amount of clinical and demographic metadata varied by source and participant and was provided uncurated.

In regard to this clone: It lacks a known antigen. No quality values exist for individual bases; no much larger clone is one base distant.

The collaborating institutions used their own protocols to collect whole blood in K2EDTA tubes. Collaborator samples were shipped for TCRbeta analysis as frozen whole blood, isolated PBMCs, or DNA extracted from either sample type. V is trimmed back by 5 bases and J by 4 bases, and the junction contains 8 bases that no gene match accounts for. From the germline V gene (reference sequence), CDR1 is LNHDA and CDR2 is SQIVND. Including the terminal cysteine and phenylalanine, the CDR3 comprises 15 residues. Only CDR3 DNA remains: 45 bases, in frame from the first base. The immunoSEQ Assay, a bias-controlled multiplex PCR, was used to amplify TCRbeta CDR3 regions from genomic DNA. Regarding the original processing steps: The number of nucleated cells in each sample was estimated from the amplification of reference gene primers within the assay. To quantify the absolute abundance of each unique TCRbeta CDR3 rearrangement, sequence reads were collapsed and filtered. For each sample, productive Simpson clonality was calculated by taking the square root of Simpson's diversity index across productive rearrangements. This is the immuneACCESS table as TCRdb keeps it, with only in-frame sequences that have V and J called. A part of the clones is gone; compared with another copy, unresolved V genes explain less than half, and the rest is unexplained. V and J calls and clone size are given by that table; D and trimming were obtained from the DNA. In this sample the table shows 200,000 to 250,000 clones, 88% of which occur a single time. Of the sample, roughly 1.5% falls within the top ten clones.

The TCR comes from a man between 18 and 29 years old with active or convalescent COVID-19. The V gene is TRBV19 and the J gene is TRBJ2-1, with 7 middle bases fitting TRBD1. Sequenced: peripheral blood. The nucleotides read TGTGCCAGTAGTCGCCCGACAGGGCTATACAATGAGCAGTTCTTC. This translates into CASSRPTGLYNEQFF.